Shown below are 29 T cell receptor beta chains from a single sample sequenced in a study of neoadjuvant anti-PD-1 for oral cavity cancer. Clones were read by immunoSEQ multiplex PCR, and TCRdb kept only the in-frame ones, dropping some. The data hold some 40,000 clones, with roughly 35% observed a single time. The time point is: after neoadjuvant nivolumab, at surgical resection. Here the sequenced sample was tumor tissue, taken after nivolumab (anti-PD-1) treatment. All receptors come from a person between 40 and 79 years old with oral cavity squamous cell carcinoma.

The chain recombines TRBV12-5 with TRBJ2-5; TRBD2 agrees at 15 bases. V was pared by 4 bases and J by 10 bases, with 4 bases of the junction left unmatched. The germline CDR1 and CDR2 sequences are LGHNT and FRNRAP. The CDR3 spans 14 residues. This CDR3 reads CASGYGTSGGIQYF. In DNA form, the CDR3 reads TGTGCTAGTGGTTACGGGACTAGCGGGGGGATCCAGTACTTC.

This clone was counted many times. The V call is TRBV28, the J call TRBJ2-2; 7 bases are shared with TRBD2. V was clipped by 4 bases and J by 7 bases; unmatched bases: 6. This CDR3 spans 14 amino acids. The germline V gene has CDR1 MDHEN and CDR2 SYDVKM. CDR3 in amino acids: CASSWTSAFGELFF. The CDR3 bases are TGTGCCAGCAGTTGGACTAGTGCCTTCGGGGAGCTGTTTTTT.

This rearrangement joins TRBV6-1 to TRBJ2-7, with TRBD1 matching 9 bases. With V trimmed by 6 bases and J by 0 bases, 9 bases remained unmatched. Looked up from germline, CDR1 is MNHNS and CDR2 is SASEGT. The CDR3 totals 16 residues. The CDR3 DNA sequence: TGTGCCAGCAGAGAATTAGGGACAGGGAGCTCCTACGAGCAGTACTTC. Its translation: CASRELGTGSSYEQYF.

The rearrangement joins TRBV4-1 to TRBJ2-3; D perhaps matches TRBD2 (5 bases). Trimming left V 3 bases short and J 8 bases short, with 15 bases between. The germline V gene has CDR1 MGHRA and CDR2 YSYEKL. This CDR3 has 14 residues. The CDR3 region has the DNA TGCGCCAGCAGCCATATAGACTTCGAGGGTACGCAGTATTTT. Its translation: CASSHIDFEGTQYF.

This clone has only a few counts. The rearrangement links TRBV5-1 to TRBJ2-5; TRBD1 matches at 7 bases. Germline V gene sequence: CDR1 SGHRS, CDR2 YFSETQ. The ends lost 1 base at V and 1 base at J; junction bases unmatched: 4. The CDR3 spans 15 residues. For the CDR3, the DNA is TGCGCCAGCAGCTTGATTGGGACAGCCCAAGAGACCCAGTACTTC. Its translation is CASSLIGTAQETQYF. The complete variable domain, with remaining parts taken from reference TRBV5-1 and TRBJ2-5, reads KAGVTQTPRYLIKTRGQQVTLSCSPISGHRSVSWYQQTPGQGLQFLFEYFSETQRNKGNFPGRFSGRQFSNSRSEMNVSTLELGDSALYLCASSLIGTAQETQYFGPGTRLLVL.

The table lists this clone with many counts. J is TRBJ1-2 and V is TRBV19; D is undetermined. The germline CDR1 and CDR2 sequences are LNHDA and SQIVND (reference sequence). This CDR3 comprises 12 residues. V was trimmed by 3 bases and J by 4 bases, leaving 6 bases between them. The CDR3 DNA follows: TGTGCCAGTAGTATCTCCCCCTATGGCTACACCTTC. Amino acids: CASSISPYGYTF.

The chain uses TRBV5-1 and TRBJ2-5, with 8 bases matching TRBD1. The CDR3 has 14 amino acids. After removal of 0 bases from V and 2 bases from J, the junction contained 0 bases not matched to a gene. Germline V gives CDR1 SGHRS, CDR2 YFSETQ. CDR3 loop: CASSLGTGQETQYF. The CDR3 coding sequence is TGCGCCAGCAGCTTGGGGACAGGGCAAGAGACCCAGTACTTC.

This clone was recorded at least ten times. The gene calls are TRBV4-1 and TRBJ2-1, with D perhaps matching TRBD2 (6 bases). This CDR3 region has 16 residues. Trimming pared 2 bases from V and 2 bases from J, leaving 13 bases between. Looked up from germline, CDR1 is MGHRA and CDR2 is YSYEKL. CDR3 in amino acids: CASSQLRDFPYNEQFF. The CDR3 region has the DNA TGCGCCAGCAGCCAACTTCGGGACTTCCCCTACAATGAGCAGTTCTTC.

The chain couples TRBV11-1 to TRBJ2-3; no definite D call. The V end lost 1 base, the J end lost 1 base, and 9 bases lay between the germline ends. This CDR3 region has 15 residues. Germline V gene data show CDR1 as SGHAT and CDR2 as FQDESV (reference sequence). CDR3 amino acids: CASSLVGAGTDTQYF. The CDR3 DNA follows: TGTGCCAGCAGCTTAGTCGGAGCAGGCACAGATACGCAGTATTTT.

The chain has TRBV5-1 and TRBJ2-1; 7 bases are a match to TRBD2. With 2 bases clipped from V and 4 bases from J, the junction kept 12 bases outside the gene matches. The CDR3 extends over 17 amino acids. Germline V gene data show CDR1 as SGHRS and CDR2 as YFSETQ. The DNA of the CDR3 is TGCGCCAGCAGCTTCCAGCCCCCGGGCGGGAGTTACAATGAGCAGTTCTTC. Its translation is CASSFQPPGGSYNEQFF.

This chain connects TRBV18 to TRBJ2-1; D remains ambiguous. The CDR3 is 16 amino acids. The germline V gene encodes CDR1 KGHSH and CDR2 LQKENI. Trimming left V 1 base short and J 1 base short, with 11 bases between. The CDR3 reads CASSPLGIGSYNEQFF. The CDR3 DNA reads TGTGCCAGCTCACCACTGGGGATAGGGTCCTACAATGAGCAGTTCTTC.

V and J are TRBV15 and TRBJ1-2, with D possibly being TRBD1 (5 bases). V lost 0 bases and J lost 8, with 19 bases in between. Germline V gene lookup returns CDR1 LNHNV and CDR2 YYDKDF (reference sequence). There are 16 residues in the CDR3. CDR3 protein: CATSRDLGRRDLGYTF. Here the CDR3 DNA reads TGTGCCACCAGCAGAGATTTGGGACGGCGGGATTTGGGCTACACCTTC.

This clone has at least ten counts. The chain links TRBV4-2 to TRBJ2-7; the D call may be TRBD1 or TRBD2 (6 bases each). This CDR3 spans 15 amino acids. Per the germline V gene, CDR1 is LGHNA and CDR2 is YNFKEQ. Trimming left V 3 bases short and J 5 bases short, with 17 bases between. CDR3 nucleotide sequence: TGTGCCAGCAGCCAGGCGGGACACCGGGGGAACGAGCAGTACTTC. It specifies CASSQAGHRGNEQYF.

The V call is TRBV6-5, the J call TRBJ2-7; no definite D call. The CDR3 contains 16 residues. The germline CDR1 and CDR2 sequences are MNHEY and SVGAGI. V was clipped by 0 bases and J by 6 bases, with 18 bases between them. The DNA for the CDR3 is TGTGCCAGCAGTTACTCAGCCGATGCCCCGCGGATCGAGCAGTACTTC. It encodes CASSYSADAPRIEQYF.

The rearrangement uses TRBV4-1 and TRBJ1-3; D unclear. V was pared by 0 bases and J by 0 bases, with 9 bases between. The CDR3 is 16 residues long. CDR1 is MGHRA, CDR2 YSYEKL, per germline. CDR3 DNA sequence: TGCGCCAGCAGCCAAGATCCTCCAAGCTCTGGAAACACCATATATTTT. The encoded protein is CASSQDPPSSGNTIYF.

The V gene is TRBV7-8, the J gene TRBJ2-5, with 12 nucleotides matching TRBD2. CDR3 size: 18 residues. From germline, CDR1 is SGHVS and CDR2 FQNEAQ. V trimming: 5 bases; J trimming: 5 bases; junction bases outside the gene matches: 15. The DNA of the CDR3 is TGTGCCAGCAGCCTACCTAGAGTTCTAGCGGGGGGGCGGGAGACCCAGTACTTC. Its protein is CASSLPRVLAGGRETQYF.

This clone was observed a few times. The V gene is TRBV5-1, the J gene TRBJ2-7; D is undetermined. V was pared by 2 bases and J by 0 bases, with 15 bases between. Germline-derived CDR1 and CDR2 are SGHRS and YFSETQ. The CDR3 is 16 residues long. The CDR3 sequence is CASSFTFGEYSYEQYF. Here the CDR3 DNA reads TGCGCCAGCAGCTTCACATTCGGAGAGTACTCCTACGAGCAGTACTTC.

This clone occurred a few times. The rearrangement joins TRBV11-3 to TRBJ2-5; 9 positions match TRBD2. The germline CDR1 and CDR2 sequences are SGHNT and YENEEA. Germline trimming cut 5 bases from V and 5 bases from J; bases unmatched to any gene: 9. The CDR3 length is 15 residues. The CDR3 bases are TGTGCCAGCAGCCCCAGTAGCGGGGGAGAGGAGACCCAGTACTTC. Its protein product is CASSPSSGGEETQYF.

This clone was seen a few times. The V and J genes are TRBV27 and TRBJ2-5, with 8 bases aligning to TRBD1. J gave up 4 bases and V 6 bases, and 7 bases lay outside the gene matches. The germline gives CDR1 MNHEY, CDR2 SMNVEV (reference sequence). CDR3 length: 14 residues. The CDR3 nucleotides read TGTGCCAGCAGCTTCGGACAGGGTGGAGAGACCCAGTACTTC. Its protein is CASSFGQGGETQYF.

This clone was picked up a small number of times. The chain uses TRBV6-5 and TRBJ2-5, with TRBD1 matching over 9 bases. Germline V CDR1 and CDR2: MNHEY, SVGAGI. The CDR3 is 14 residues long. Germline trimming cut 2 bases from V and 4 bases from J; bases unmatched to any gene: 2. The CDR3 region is CASSYRGQGETQYF. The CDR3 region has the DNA TGTGCCAGCAGTTACCGGGGACAGGGAGAGACCCAGTACTTC.

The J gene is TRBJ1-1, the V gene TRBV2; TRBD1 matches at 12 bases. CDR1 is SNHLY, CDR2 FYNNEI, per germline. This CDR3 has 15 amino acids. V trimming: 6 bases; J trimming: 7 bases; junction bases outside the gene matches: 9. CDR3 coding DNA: TGTGCCAGCAGAGGGACAGGGGGCGCTTATGGTGAAGCTTTCTTT. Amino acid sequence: CASRGTGGAYGEAFF.

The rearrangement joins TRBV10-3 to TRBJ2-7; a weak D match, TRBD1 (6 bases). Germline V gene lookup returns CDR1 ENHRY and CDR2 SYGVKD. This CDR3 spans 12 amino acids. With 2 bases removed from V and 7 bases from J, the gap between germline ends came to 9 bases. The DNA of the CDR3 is TGTGCCATCAGTGAGCCTGGACAGGAGCAGTACTTC. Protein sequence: CAISEPGQEQYF.

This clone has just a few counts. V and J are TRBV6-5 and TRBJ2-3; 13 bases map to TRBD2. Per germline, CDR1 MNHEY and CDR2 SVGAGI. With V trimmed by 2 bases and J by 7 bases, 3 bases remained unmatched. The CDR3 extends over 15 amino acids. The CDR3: CASSYRTSGGNTQYF. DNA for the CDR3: TGTGCCAGCAGTTACCGGACTAGCGGGGGTAATACGCAGTATTTT.

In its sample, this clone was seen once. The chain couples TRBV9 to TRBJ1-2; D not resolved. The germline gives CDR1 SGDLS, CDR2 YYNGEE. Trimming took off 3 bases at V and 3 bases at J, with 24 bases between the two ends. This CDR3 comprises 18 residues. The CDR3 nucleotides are TGTGCCAGCAGCGAGGGCCCCAGAGTAACGTACAGCTACTATGGCTACACCTTC. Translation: CASSEGPRVTYSYYGYTF.

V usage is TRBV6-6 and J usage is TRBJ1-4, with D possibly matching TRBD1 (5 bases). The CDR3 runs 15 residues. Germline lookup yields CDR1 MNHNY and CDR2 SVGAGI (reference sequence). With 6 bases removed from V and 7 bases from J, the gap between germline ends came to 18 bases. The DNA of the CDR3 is TGTGCCAGCAGCACTTTCAGGGAGGGGCCTGAAAAACTGTTTTTT. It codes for CASSTFREGPEKLFF.

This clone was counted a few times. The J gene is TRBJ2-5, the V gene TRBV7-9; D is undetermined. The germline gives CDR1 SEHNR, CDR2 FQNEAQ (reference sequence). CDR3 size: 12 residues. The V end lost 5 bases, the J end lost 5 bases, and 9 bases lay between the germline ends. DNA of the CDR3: TGTGCCAGCAGCCGTCTAAGGGAGACCCAGTACTTC. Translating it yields CASSRLRETQYF.

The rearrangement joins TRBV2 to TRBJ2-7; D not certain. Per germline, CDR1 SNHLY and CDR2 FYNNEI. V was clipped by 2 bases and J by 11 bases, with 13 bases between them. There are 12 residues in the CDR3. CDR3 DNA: TGTGCCAGCAGTGAAAATGGACGGGCGGAGTACTTC. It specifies CASSENGRAEYF. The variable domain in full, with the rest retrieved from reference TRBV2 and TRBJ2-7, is EPEVTQTPSHQVTQMGQEVILRCVPISNHLYFYWYRQILGQKVEFLVSFYNNEISEKSEIFDDQFSVERPDGSNFTLKIRSTKLEDSAMYFCASSENGRAEYFGPGTRLTVT.

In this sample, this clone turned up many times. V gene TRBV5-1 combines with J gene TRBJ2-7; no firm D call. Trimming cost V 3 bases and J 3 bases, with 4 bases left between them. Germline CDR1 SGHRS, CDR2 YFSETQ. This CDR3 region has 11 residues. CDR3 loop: CASSSHYEQYF. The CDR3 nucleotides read TGCGCCAGCAGCTCCCACTACGAGCAGTACTTC.

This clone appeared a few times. The CDR3 protein is CASSEGQGSNEKLFF. CDR3 bases: TGTGCCAGCAGTGAAGGACAGGGTTCTAATGAAAAACTGTTTTTT. V and J are TRBV6-1 and TRBJ1-4; TRBD1 agrees at 7 bases. The CDR3 is 15 residues long. Unmatched junction bases numbered 2, after V lost 1 base and J lost 3 bases. CDR1 and CDR2 from the germline V gene are MNHNS and SASEGT.